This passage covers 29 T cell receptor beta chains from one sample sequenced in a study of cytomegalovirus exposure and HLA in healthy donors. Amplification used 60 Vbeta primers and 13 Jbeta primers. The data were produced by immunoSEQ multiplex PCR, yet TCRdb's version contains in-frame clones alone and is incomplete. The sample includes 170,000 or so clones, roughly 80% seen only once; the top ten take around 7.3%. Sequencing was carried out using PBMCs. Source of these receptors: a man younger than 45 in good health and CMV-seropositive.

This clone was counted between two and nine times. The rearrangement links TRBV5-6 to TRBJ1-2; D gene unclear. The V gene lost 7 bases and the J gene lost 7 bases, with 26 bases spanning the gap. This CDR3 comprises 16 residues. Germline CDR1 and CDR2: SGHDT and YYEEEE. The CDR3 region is CASDLALGWEVGGYTF. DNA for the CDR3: TGTGCCAGCGACCTAGCCCTCGGCTGGGAAGTGGGTGGCTACACCTTC.

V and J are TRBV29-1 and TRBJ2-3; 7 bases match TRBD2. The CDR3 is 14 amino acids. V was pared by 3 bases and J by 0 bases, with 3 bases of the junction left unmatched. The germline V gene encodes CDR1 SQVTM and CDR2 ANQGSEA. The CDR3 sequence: CSVDPSGSTDTQYF. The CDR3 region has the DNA TGCAGCGTTGATCCTAGCGGAAGCACAGATACGCAGTATTTT.

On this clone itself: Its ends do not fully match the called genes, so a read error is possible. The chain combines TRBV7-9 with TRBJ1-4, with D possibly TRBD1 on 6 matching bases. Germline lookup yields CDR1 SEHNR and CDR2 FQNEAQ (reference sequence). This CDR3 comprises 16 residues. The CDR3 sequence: CSSSLGGGAGNEKLFF. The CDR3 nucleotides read TGTTCCAGCAGCTTGGGTGGGGGCGCCGGGAATGAAAAACTGTTTTTT. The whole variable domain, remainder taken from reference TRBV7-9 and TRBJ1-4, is DTGVSQNPRHKITKRGQNVTFRCDPISEHNRLYWYRQTLGQGPEFLTYFQNEAQLEKSRLLSDRFSAERPKGSFSTLEIQRTEQGDSAMYLCSSSLGGGAGNEKLFFGSGTQLSVL.

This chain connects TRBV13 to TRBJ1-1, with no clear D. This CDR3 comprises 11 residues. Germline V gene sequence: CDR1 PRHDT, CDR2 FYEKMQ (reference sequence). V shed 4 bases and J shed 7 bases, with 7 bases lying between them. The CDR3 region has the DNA TGTGCCAGCAGCTCCCAGGTTGAAGCTTTCTTT. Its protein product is CASSSQVEAFF.

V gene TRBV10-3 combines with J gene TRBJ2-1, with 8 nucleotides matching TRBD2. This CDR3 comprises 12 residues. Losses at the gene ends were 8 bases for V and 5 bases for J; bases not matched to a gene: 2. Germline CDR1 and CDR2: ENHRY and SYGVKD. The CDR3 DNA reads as TGTGCCATCGTGACTAGCGACAATGAGCAGTTCTTC. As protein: CAIVTSDNEQFF.

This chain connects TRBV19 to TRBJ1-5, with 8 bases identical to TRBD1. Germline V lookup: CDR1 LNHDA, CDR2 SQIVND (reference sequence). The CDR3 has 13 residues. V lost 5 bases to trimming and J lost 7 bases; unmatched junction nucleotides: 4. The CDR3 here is CASSPDREQPQHF. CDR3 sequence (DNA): TGTGCCAGTAGTCCGGACAGGGAACAGCCCCAGCATTTT. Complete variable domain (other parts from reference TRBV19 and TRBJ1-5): DGGITQSPKYLFRKEGQNVTLSCEQNLNHDAMYWYRQDPGQGLRLIYYSQIVNDFQKGDIAEGYSVSREKKESFPLTVTSAQKNPTAFYLCASSPDREQPQHFGDGTRLSIL.

CDR3 DNA: TGTGCCAGCAGTTACTCGAGAAGGGGAAGGACCGGGGAGCTGTTTTTT. It yields the protein CASSYSRRGRTGELFF. The gene calls are TRBV6-5 and TRBJ2-2, with D perhaps TRBD1 (5 bases). Germline loops: CDR1 MNHEY, CDR2 SVGAGI. This CDR3 comprises 16 residues. The ends were cut back, 0 bases at V and 5 bases at J, with 13 bases in the middle.

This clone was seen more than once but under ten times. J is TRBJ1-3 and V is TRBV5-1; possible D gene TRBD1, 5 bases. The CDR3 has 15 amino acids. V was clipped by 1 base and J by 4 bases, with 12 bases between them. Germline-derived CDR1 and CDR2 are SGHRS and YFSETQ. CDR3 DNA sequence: TGCGCCAGCAGCTTGACCCAGGGTCAAGGAAACACCATATATTTT. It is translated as CASSLTQGQGNTIYF.

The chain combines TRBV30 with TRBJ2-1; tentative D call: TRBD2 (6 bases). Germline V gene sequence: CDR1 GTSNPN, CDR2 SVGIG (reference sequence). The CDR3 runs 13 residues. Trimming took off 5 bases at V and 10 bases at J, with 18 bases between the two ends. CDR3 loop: CAWEEGEGEEQFF. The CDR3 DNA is TGTGCCTGGGAGGAGGGAGAGGGAGAAGAGCAGTTCTTC. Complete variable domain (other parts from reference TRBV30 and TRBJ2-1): SQTIHQWPATLVQPVGSPLSLECTVEGTSNPNLYWYRQAAGRGLQLLFYSVGIGQISSEVPQNLSASRPQDRQFILSSKKLLLSDSGFYLCAWEEGEGEEQFFGPGTRLTVL.

The chain's CDR3 is CASSQDLGGYLNTEAFF. CDR3 nucleotides: TGTGCCAGCAGCCAAGATCTGGGGGGGTACCTGAACACTGAAGCTTTCTTT. The chain joins TRBV14 to TRBJ1-1; perhaps TRBD1 as D (5 bases). The ends were cut back, 0 bases at V and 0 bases at J, with 14 bases in the middle. The CDR3 has 17 residues. Germline CDR1 SGHDN, CDR2 FVKESK.

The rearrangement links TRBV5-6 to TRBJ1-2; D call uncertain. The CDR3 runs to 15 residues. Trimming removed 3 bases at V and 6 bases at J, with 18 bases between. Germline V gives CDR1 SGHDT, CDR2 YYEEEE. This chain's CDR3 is CASSYTTGWRDGYTF. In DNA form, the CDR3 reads TGTGCCAGCAGCTATACGACGGGTTGGCGGGATGGCTACACCTTC.

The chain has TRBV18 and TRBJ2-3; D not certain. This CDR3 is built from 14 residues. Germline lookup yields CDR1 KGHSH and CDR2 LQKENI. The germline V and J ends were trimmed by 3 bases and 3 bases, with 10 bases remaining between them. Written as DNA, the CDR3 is TGTGCCAGCTCACCGGCCTCGGGTACAGATACGCAGTATTTT. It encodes CASSPASGTDTQYF.

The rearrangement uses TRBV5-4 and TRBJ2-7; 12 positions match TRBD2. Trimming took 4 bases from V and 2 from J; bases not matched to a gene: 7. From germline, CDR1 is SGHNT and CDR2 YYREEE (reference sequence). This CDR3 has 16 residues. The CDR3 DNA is TGTGCCAGCAGCCGGGGACTAGCGGGCACAACCTACGAGCAGTACTTC. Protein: CASSRGLAGTTYEQYF. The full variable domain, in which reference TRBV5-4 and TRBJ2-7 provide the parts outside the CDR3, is ETGVTQSPTHLIKTRGQQVTLRCSSQSGHNTVSWYQQALGQGPQFIFQYYREEENGRGNFPPRFSGLQFPNYSSELNVNALELDDSALYLCASSRGLAGTTYEQYFGPGTRLTVT.

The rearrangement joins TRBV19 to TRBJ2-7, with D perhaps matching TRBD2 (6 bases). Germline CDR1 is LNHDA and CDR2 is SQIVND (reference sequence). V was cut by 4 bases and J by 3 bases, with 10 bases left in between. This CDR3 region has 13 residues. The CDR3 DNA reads TGTGCCAGTAGTAGGGGACTCGACTACGAGCAGTACTTC. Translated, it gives CASSRGLDYEQYF.

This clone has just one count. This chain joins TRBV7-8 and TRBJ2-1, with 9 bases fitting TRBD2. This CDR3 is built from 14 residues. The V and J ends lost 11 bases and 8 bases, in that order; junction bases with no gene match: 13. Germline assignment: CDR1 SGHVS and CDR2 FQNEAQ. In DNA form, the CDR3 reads TGTGCCGGGGCGGGAGGGCCGCGGTGGGATGAGCAGTTCTTC. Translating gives CAGAGGPRWDEQFF.

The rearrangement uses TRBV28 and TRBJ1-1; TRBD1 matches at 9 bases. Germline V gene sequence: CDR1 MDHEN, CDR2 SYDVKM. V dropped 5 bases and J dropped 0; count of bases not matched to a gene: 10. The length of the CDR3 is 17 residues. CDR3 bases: TGTGCCAGCAGTAACAGGGGGCTCTTAATTCTGAACACTGAAGCTTTCTTT. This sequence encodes CASSNRGLLILNTEAFF.

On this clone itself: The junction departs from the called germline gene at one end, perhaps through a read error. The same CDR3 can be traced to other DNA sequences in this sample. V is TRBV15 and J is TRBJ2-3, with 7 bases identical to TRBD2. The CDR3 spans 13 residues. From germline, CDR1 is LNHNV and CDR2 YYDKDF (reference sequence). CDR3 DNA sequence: TGTGCCACCAAGTCGGGACTATTCGATACGCAGTATTTC. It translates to CATKSGLFDTQYF.

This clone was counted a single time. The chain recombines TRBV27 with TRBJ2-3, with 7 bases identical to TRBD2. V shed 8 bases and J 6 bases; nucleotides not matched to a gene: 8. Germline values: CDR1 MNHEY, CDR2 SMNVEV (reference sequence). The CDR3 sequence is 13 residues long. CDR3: CASGPGGVDTQYF. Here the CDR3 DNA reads TGTGCCAGCGGCCCGGGAGGAGTCGATACGCAGTATTTT.

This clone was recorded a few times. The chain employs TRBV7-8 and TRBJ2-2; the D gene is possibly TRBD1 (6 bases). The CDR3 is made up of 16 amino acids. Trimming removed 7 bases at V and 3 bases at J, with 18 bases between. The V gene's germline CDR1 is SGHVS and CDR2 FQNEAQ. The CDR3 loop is CASTTLTGRYTGELFF. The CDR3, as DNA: TGTGCCAGCACCACCCTCACAGGGCGCTACACCGGGGAGCTGTTTTTT.

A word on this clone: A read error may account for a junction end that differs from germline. The CDR3 here is CSSSGEQGNNEKLFF. As DNA, the CDR3 is TGTTCCAGCAGCGGTGAACAGGGAAACAATGAAAAACTGTTTTTT. The V call is TRBV7-9, the J call TRBJ1-4; tentative D call: TRBD1 (6 bases). The CDR3 is 15 amino acids. The germline V gene has CDR1 SEHNR and CDR2 FQNEAQ (reference sequence). Combining the CDR3 with reference TRBV7-9 and TRBJ1-4 gives the whole variable domain DTGVSQNPRHKITKRGQNVTFRCDPISEHNRLYWYRQTLGQGPEFLTYFQNEAQLEKSRLLSDRFSAERPKGSFSTLEIQRTEQGDSAMYLCSSSGEQGNNEKLFFGSGTQLSVL.

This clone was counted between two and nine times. In DNA, the CDR3 is TGTGCCAGCAGCCAAGCCGACAGGGCCAATGAGCAGTTCTTC. Its protein product is CASSQADRANEQFF. The chain uses TRBV4-2 and TRBJ2-1; 7 bases are a match to TRBD1. Germline V CDR1 and CDR2: LGHNA, YNFKEQ. Trimming at V came to 1 base and at J to 6 bases, leaving 3 bases not matched to a gene. The length of the CDR3 is 14 residues.

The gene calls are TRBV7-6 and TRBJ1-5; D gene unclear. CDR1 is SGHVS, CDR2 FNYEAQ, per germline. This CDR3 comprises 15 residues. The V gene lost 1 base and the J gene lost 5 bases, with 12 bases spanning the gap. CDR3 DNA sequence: TGTGCCAGCAGCTTAGGATCGGGTTGGGATCAGCCCCAGCATTTT. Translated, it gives CASSLGSGWDQPQHF.

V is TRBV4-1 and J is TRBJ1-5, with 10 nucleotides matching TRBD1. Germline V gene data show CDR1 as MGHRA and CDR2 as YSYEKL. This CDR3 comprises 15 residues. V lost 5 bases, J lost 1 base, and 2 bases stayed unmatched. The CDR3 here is CASSSGQGSNQPQHF. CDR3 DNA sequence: TGCGCCAGCAGCTCGGGACAGGGGAGCAATCAGCCCCAGCATTTT.

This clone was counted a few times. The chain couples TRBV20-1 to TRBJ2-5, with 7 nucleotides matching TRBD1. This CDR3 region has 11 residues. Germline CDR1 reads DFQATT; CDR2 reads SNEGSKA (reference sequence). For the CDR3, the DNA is TGCAGCCCACAGGGGCGGGAGACCCAGTACTTC. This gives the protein CSPQGRETQYF.

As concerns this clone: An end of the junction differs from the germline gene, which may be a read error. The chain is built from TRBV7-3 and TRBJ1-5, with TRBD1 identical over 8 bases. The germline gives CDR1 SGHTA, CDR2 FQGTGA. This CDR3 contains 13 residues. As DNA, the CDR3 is TGTGCCAGCAGCGCAGGGGGCAACCAGCCCCAGCATTTT. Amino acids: CASSAGGNQPQHF. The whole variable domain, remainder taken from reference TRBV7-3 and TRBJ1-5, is GAGVSQTPSNKVTEKGKYVELRCDPISGHTALYWYRQSLGQGPEFLIYFQGTGAADDSGLPNDRFFAVRPEGSVSTLKIQRTERGDSAVYLCASSAGGNQPQHFGDGTRLSIL.

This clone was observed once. The CDR3 protein is CASSFTLLVAGGDNEQFF. CDR3 nucleotide sequence: TGTGCCAGCAGTTTCACCCTACTCGTAGCGGGAGGTGACAATGAGCAGTTCTTC. J is TRBJ2-1 and V is TRBV27; 10 bases fit TRBD2. V shed 3 bases, J shed 5 bases, and the junction held 13 bases outside the gene matches. Germline V gene sequence: CDR1 MNHEY, CDR2 SMNVEV (reference sequence). CDR3 length equals 18 residues.

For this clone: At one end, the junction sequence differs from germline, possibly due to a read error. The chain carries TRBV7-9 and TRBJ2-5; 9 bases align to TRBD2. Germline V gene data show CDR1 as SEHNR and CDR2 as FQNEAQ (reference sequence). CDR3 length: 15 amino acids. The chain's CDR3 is CSSSPERGEQETQYF. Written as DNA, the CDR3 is TGTTCCAGCAGCCCCGAGCGGGGGGAACAAGAGACCCAGTACTTC.

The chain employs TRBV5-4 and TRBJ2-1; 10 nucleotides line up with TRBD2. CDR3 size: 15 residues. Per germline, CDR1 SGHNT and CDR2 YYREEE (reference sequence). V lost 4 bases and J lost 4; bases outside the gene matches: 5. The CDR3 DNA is TGTGCCAGCAGCCCCGGACTAGCGGAATACAATGAGCAGTTCTTC. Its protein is CASSPGLAEYNEQFF.

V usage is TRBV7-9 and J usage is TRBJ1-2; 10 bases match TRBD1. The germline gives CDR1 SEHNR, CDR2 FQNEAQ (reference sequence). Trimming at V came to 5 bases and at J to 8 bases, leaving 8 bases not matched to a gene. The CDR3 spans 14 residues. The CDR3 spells CASSRQGATRGYTF. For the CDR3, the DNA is TGTGCCAGCAGCCGACAGGGGGCTACACGAGGCTACACCTTC.